This T cell receptor (beta chain) was obtained from a study of identical twins. Trimming shortened V by 5 bases and J by 6 bases, and 12 bases separated the two germline ends. The germline gives CDR1 SGHRS, CDR2 YFSETQ. This CDR3 region has 12 residues. Unique molecular identifiers were present on the cDNA, and a universal primer site came from template switching. Each CDR3 protein is one row after TCRdb ran MiXCR on the 5' RACE reads. The sample includes around 480,000 distinct CDR3 sequences, 11% to 15% seen only once; the top ten take approximately 0.52%. Healthy Caucasians alone served as donors. This clonotype was recorded a few times. The antigen is undetermined. General study findings and limits: The study based its conclusions on cross-sectional statistical analysis and did not follow the same donors. Invariant T cells like MAIT and iNKT could partly confound the zero-insertion analyses.

These same records also appear under a second study, on yellow fever vaccine responses in identical twins.

This chain joins TRBV5-1 and TRBJ2-7; D is ambiguous. This receptor was obtained from a woman aged 18-30 years in good health. Sample: CD4+ T cells sorted from blood. CDR3 sequence: CASSQDGFEQYF. The DNA for the CDR3 is TGCGCCAGCAGTCAGGACGGGTTCGAGCAGTACTTC.